The T cell receptor beta chain described here comes from a study of blood T cell repertoires in COVID-19. Profiled with immunoSEQ multiplex PCR; TCRdb holds only in-frame clones, not every one. The sample includes tens of thousands of clones, roughly nine tenths seen only once; the top ten take approximately 19%. The V gene lost 0 bases and the J gene lost 7 bases, with 7 bases spanning the gap. The CDR3 consists of 14 residues. Germline V lookup: CDR1 MDHEN, CDR2 SYDVKM. This TCR was recovered from a man between 65 and 85 years old with acute or convalescent COVID-19. The sequencing sample was made of peripheral blood. The V and J genes are TRBV28 and TRBJ1-6; maybe TRBD1 (5 bases). Here the CDR3 reads CASSLWTENSPLHF. CDR3 in DNA: TGTGCCAGCAGTTTATGGACAGAGAATTCACCCCTCCACTTT.